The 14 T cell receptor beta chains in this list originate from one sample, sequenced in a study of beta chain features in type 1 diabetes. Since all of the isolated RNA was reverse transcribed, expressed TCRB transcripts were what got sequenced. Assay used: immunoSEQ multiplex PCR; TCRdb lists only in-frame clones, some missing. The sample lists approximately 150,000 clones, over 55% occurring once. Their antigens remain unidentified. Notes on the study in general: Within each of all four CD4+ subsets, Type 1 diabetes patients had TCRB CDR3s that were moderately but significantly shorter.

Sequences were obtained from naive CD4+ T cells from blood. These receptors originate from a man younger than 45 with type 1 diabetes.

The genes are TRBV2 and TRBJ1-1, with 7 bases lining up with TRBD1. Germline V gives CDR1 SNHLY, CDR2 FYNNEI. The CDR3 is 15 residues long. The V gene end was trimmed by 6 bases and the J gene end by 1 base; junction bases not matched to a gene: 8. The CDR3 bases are TGTGCCAGCAGCCTACAGGGGATCGAGAACACTGAAGCTTTCTTT. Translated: CASSLQGIENTEAFF. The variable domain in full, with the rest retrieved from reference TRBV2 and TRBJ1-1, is EPEVTQTPSHQVTQMGQEVILRCVPISNHLYFYWYRQILGQKVEFLVSFYNNEISEKSEIFDDQFSVERPDGSNFTLKIRSTKLEDSAMYFCASSLQGIENTEAFFGQGTRLTVV.

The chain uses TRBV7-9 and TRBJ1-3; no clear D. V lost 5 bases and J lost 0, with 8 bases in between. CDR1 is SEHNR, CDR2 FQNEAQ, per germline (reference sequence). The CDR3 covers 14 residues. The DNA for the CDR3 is TGTGCCAGCAGCCAAAGCCGCTCTGGAAACACCATATATTTT. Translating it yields CASSQSRSGNTIYF.

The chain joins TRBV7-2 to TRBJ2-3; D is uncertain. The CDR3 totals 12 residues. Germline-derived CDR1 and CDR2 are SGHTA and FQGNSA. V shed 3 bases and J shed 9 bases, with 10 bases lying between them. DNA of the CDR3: TGTGCCAGCAGCTTTATTGGCAACACGCAGTATTTT. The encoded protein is CASSFIGNTQYF.

The CDR3 DNA reads as TGCGCCAGCAGCCAAGAAGGGTTACGACAAGAGACCCAGTACTTC. It encodes CASSQEGLRQETQYF. The rearrangement uses TRBV4-1 and TRBJ2-5; the D is unclear. Germline values: CDR1 MGHRA, CDR2 YSYEKL. CDR3 length: 15 amino acids. V dropped 0 bases and J dropped 2 bases, with 10 bases sitting between them.

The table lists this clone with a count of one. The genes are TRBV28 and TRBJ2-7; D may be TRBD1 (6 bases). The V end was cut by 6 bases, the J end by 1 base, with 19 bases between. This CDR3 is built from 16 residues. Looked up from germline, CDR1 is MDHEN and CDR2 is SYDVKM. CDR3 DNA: TGTGCCAGCAGCCTTGCACAGGGCTTCATGTCCTACGAGCAGTACTTC. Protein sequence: CASSLAQGFMSYEQYF.

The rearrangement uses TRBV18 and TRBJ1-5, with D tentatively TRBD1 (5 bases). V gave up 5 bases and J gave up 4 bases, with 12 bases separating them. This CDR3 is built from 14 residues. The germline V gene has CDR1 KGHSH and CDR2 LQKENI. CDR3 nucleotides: TGTGCCAGCTCAGAAGGGGCTCCTAATCAGCCCCAGCATTTT. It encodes CASSEGAPNQPQHF.

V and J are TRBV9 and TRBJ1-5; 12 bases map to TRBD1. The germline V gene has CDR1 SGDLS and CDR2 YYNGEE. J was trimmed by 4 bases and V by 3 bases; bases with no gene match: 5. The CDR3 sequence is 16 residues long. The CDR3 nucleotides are TGTGCCAGCAGCGGGGACAGGGGGCGCTGGAATCAGCCCCAGCATTTT. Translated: CASSGDRGRWNQPQHF.

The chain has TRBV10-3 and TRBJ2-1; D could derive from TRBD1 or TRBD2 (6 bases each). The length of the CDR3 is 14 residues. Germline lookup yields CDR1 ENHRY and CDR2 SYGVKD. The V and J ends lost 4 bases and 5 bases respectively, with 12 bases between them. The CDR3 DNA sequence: TGTGCCATCAGTGCACGGGGGCAAAACAATGAGCAGTTCTTC. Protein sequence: CAISARGQNNEQFF.

CDR3 residues: CASSPVQLPYNEQFF. In DNA, the CDR3 is TGTGCCAGCAGTCCTGTCCAGCTCCCCTACAATGAGCAGTTCTTC. The V gene is TRBV6-5, the J gene TRBJ2-1; D remains ambiguous. The germline CDR1 and CDR2 sequences are MNHEY and SVGAGI. Trimming removed 5 bases from V and 2 bases from J, with 13 bases in between. This CDR3 has 15 amino acids.

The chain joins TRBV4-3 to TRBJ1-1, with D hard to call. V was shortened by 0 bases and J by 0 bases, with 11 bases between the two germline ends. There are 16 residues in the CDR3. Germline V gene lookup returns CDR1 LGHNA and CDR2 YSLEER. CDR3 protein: CASSQDIQSMNTEAFF. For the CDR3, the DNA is TGCGCCAGCAGCCAAGATATTCAGTCCATGAACACTGAAGCTTTCTTT.

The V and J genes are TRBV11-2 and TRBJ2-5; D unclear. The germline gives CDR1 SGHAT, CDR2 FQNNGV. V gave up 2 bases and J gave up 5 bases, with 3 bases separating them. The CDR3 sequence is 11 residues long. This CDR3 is CASSLRETQYF. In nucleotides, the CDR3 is TGTGCCAGCAGCTTAAGGGAGACCCAGTACTTC.

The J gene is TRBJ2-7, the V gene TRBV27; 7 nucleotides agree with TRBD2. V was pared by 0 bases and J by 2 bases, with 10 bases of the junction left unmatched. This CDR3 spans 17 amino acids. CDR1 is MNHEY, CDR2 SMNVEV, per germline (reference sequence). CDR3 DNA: TGTGCCAGCAGTTTATCATGGACTAGTAATTTCCCCTACGAGCAGTACTTC. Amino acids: CASSLSWTSNFPYEQYF.

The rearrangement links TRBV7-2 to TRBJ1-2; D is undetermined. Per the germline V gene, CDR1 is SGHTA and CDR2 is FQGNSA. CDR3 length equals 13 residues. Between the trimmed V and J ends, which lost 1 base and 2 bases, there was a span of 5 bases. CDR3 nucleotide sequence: TGTGCCAGCAGCTTAGAACAGAACTATGGCTACACCTTC. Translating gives CASSLEQNYGYTF.

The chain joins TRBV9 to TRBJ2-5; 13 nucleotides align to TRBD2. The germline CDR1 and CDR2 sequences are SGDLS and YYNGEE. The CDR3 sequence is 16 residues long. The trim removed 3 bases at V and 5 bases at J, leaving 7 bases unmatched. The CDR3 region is CASSATSGGAEETQYF. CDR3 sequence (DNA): TGTGCCAGCAGCGCCACTAGCGGGGGGGCGGAGGAGACCCAGTACTTC.